The 9 T cell receptor beta chains given below trace back to one sample, sequenced in a study of monozygotic twins with inflammatory bowel disease. From its re-call of the 5' RACE reads, TCRdb lists each CDR3 protein once, without DNA. Its listing shows 350,000 to 550,000 distinct CDR3 sequences. Source material: blood. The origin of the receptors is a human donor with ulcerative colitis or Crohn's disease, or a healthy co-twin of an affected twin (not recorded which).

The chain uses TRBV4-2 and TRBJ2-7; absent DNA, TCRdb's TRBD2 call cannot be checked. This CDR3 comprises 15 residues. Per the germline V gene, CDR1 is LGHNA and CDR2 is YNFKEQ. The CDR3 is CASSQGLAGVGEQYF.

The V gene is TRBV12-3 or TRBV12-4, the J gene TRBJ2-3; TCRdb selects TRBD1, and the lack of DNA leaves this call unchecked. The CDR3 has 16 amino acids. The CDR3 spells CASSFHQGGTGDTQYF.

The chain has TRBV5-1 and TRBJ2-3; without DNA, the TCRdb call of TRBD2 cannot be checked. The CDR3 is made up of 20 amino acids. Germline V gives CDR1 SGHRS, CDR2 YFSETQ. CDR3: CASSFGPGTSGGSSTDTQYF.

The rearrangement links TRBV10-3 to TRBJ1-5; checking the TCRdb D call of TRBD1 is not possible without DNA. Germline V gene sequence: CDR1 ENHRY, CDR2 SYGVKD. This CDR3 has 15 residues. The CDR3 sequence is CAISDDRTPQQPQHF.

V usage is TRBV10-3 and J usage is TRBJ2-1; the TCRdb call, TRBD2, lacks DNA for checking. Germline V gene data show CDR1 as ENHRY and CDR2 as SYGVKD. This CDR3 contains 17 residues. The CDR3 region is CAISDPPAVGSYNEQFF.

The chain's CDR3 is CASEGWAKAGELFF. The V and J genes are TRBV6-1 and TRBJ2-2; as DNA is missing, the TRBD1 call by TCRdb cannot be tested. Germline values: CDR1 MNHNS, CDR2 SASEGT. This CDR3 has 14 amino acids.

The J gene is TRBJ2-2, the V gene TRBV9; TCRdb's D gene call, TRBD2, goes unchecked for lack of DNA. This CDR3 region has 17 residues. Germline V gives CDR1 SGDLS, CDR2 YYNGEE. CDR3 region: CASSGGLAGVNTGELFF.

J is TRBJ2-7 and V is TRBV6-5; checking the TCRdb D call of TRBD1 is not possible without DNA. This CDR3 is built from 15 residues. The germline V gene encodes CDR1 MNHEY and CDR2 SVGAGI. CDR3: CASSYGQGSSYEQYF.

J is TRBJ2-1 and V is TRBV6-5; TCRdb selects TRBD1, and the lack of DNA leaves this call unchecked. Germline CDR1 is MNHEY and CDR2 is SVGAGI. The CDR3 length is 15 residues. The CDR3 region is CASSYPAGANNEQFF.